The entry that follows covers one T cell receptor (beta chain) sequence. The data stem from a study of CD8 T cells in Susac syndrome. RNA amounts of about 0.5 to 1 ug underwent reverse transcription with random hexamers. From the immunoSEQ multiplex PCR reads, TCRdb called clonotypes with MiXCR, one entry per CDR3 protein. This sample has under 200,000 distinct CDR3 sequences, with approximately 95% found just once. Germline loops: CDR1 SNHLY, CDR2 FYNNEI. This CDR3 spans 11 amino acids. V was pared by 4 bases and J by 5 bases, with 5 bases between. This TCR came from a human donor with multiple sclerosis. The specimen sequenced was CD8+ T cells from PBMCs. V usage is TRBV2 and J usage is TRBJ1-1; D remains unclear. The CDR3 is CASSVGTEAFF. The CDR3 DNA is TGTGCCAGCAGTGTTGGAACTGAAGCTTTCTTT.